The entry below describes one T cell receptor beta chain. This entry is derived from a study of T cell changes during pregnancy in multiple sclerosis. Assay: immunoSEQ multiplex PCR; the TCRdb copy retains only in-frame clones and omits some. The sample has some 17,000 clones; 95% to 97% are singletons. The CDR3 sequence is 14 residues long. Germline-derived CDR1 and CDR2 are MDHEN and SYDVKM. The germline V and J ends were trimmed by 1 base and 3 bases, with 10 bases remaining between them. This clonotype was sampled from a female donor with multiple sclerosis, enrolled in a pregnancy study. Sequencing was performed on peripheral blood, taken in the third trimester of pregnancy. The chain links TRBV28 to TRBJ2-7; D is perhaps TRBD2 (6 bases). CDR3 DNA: TGTGCCAGCAGTTTATACCTAGCGAGCTACGAGCAGTACTTC. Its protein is CASSLYLASYEQYF.